One sample yielded the 23 T cell receptor beta chains listed below, sequenced in a study of shared clonotypes between healthy human individuals. Sequenced by immunoSEQ multiplex PCR; TCRdb stores in-frame clones only, minus some. The sample lists some 2.4 million clones; 90% to 95% were seen once. Sequencing used naive CD4+ T cells from PBMCs. Described subset: CD45RA+ positively selected. These TCRs come from a man aged 18 to 30 in good health. Some clones in this sample may be carry-over from other donors' samples.

The chain links TRBV7-9 to TRBJ1-4; a possible D gene is TRBD1 (5 bases). The CDR3 consists of 16 residues. The germline CDR1 and CDR2 sequences are SEHNR and FQNEAQ (reference sequence). Trimming left V 5 bases short and J 5 bases short, with 18 bases between. This CDR3 is CASSVTRGDPNEKLFF. CDR3 nucleotides: TGTGCCAGCAGCGTAACCCGGGGGGATCCGAATGAAAAACTGTTTTTT.

As regards this clone: Additional DNA sequences in this sample encode the identical CDR3. The V call is TRBV29-1, the J call TRBJ2-5, with a weak D call TRBD2 (7 bases). V gave up 3 bases and J gave up 4 bases, with 12 bases separating them. The CDR3 has 13 amino acids. Germline CDR1 and CDR2: SQVTM and ANQGSEA. CDR3 in DNA: TGCAGCGTTGATGGGGGGGGGCGAGAGACCCAGTACTTC. It codes for CSVDGGGRETQYF.

The rearrangement joins TRBV18 to TRBJ2-1; D ambiguous. Per germline, CDR1 KGHSH and CDR2 LQKENI. The germline V and J ends were trimmed by 4 bases and 10 bases, with 14 bases remaining between them. This CDR3 is built from 13 residues. The chain's CDR3 is CASSQGSAEEQFF. The CDR3 coding sequence is TGTGCCAGCTCACAGGGTTCGGCCGAGGAGCAGTTCTTC.

To note about this clone: Additional DNA sequences in this sample encode the identical CDR3. The chain employs TRBV5-1 and TRBJ1-1; D gene unclear. V was cut by 4 bases and J by 1 base, with 11 bases left in between. Germline-derived CDR1 and CDR2 are SGHRS and YFSETQ. This CDR3 is 14 amino acids long. DNA for the CDR3: TGCGCCAGCAGCCCCTCCCTGGGGAACACTGAAGCTTTCTTT. This encodes CASSPSLGNTEAFF.

The sample holds one count of this clone. The CDR3 sequence is CATSKSHQGSGNTIYF. DNA of the CDR3: TGTGCCACCAGCAAGTCCCACCAGGGCTCTGGAAACACCATATATTTT. The V gene is TRBV15, the J gene TRBJ1-3, with D perhaps TRBD1 (5 bases). V dropped 4 bases and J dropped 0 bases, with 13 bases sitting between them. CDR3 length: 16 amino acids. CDR1 is LNHNV and CDR2 is YYDKDF in the germline V gene (reference sequence).

The V gene is TRBV9, the J gene TRBJ1-2, with D perhaps matching TRBD1 (6 bases). Germline CDR1 reads SGDLS; CDR2 reads YYNGEE. This CDR3 has 15 residues. V lost 2 bases and J 7 bases, leaving 18 bases between the germline ends. In nucleotides, the CDR3 is TGTGCCAGCAGCGTTACAGATCAGGGGCACGGTGGCTACACCTTC. Its protein is CASSVTDQGHGGYTF.

Worth noting for this clone: The identical CDR3 is also encoded by other nucleotide sequences in the sample. V is TRBV5-1 and J is TRBJ2-7; 11 bases are shared with TRBD2. CDR3 length: 14 amino acids. Germline loops: CDR1 SGHRS, CDR2 YFSETQ. Germline trimming cut 4 bases from V and 2 bases from J; bases unmatched to any gene: 2. The DNA for the CDR3 is TGCGCCAGCAGCATGACTAGCGGGACCTACGAGCAGTACTTC. Translation gives CASSMTSGTYEQYF.

This chain connects TRBV23-1 to TRBJ2-4, with D uncertain. TRBV23-1 carries the ORF label, with uncertain function. Trimming took 2 bases from V and 0 from J, leaving 17 bases between them. This CDR3 has 18 amino acids. The CDR3 sequence is CASSQPRKRQLAKNIQYF. CDR3 coding DNA: TGCGCCAGCAGTCAACCCCGAAAACGACAACTAGCCAAAAACATTCAGTACTTC.

This clone has only a few counts. This chain connects TRBV11-1 to TRBJ1-1, with D perhaps matching TRBD1 (5 bases). Germline assignment: CDR1 SGHAT and CDR2 FQDESV (reference sequence). Between the trimmed V and J ends, which lost 5 bases and 6 bases, there was a span of 22 bases. The CDR3 loop spans 16 amino acids. As DNA, the CDR3 is TGTGCCAGCAGCGAAGGGTTGGGGTTCCCGGGGGCTGAAGCTTTCTTT. It encodes CASSEGLGFPGAEAFF.

About this clone: A junction end diverges from the germline sequence, so it may reflect a read error. Other DNA sequences in this specimen translate into the identical CDR3. This rearrangement joins TRBV11-2 to TRBJ1-5; D gene ambiguous. Germline-derived CDR1 and CDR2 are SGHAT and FQNNGV. This CDR3 comprises 13 residues. For the CDR3, the DNA is TGTGCCAGCAGCTTAAGGGTCAATCAGCCTCAGCATTTT. Translated, it gives CASSLRVNQPQHF.

The chain has TRBV7-3 and TRBJ2-3, with TRBD1 matching over 10 bases. The V gene's germline CDR1 is SGHTA and CDR2 FQGTGA. The CDR3 sequence is 14 residues long. V dropped 5 bases and J dropped 4; count of bases not matched to a gene: 3. The CDR3 loop is CASSTGTGADTQYF. The CDR3 DNA follows: TGTGCCAGCAGCACCGGGACAGGGGCAGATACGCAGTATTTT.

This clone was observed a single time. The chain uses TRBV12-5 and TRBJ2-1; TRBD2 might be the D (6 bases). The CDR3 has 17 amino acids. CDR1 and CDR2 from the germline V gene are LGHNT and FRNRAP. V dropped 0 bases and J dropped 2 bases, with 14 bases sitting between them. The DNA of the CDR3 is TGTGCTAGTGGTTTGGTATGGACGGGAGATGCCTACAATGAGCAGTTCTTC. Translated, it gives CASGLVWTGDAYNEQFF.

The chain links TRBV4-1 to TRBJ1-1, with 12 nucleotides matching TRBD1. J gave up 1 base and V 3 bases, and 18 bases lay outside the gene matches. This CDR3 comprises 21 residues. Germline loops: CDR1 MGHRA, CDR2 YSYEKL. The CDR3 spells CASSHPRRGGDRGRRNTEAFF. The CDR3 nucleotides are TGCGCCAGCAGCCATCCCCGTAGAGGAGGGGACAGGGGGCGCAGGAACACTGAAGCTTTCTTT.

The chain carries TRBV7-2 and TRBJ1-2; D gene uncertain. Germline CDR1 is SGHTA and CDR2 is FQGNSA. The V gene lost 0 bases and the J gene lost 7 bases, with 12 bases spanning the gap. The CDR3 covers 14 residues. CDR3 DNA sequence: TGTGCCAGCAGCTTAGCGCCGGGAGGTCTTGGCTACACCTTC. Residues: CASSLAPGGLGYTF.

The chain joins TRBV6-4 to TRBJ2-3, with D perhaps matching TRBD1 or TRBD2 (5 bases each). Germline V gene data show CDR1 as MRHNA and CDR2 as SNTAGT. The CDR3 is 14 residues long. V lost 6 bases to trimming and J lost 0 bases, with 10 bases between them. DNA for the CDR3: TGTGCCAGCAGCGATGGGACGAGCACAGATACGCAGTATTTT. It translates to CASSDGTSTDTQYF.

The J gene is TRBJ2-3, the V gene TRBV11-2; possibly TRBD2 for D (6 bases). The CDR3 sequence is 16 residues long. V was cut by 3 bases and J by 3 bases, with 16 bases left in between. Germline CDR1 is SGHAT and CDR2 is FQNNGV. The CDR3 here is CASSFRGGMGTDTQYF. The CDR3, as DNA: TGTGCCAGCAGCTTCCGGGGCGGGATGGGGACAGATACGCAGTATTTT.

In the case of this clone: Distinct nucleotide sequences in the sample also encode this CDR3. The V gene is TRBV11-2, the J gene TRBJ2-7; no clear D. CDR3 length equals 13 residues. With 1 base removed from V and 3 bases from J, the gap between germline ends came to 7 bases. Germline CDR1 and CDR2: SGHAT and FQNNGV. Here the CDR3 reads CASSLGVRYEQYF. CDR3 in DNA: TGTGCCAGCAGCTTAGGTGTCCGCTACGAGCAGTACTTC.

The chain links TRBV28 to TRBJ2-5; 11 bases align to TRBD1. With 6 bases clipped from V and 4 bases from J, the junction kept 13 bases outside the gene matches. Germline values: CDR1 MDHEN, CDR2 SYDVKM. The CDR3 consists of 17 residues. The CDR3 bases are TGTGCCAGCAGAAGAGGCGGGGGACAGGGGGTTCCAGAGACCCAGTACTTC. Its translation is CASRRGGGQGVPETQYF.

This clone was observed a handful of times. Different DNA sequences within this sample yield the same CDR3. The chain couples TRBV29-1 to TRBJ1-1, with D possibly being TRBD1 (5 bases). CDR1 and CDR2 from the germline V gene are SQVTM and ANQGSEA. The CDR3 loop spans 13 amino acids. V was trimmed by 5 bases and J by 3 bases, leaving 13 bases between them. The chain's CDR3 is CSVRTGVDTEAFF. CDR3 in DNA: TGCAGCGTTCGAACAGGTGTAGACACTGAAGCTTTCTTT. Full variable domain (rest looked up from reference TRBV29-1 and TRBJ1-1): SAVISQKPSRDICQRGTSLTIQCQVDSQVTMMFWYRQQPGQSLTLIATANQGSEATYESGFVIDKFPISRPNLTFSTLTVSNMSPEDSSIYLCSVRTGVDTEAFFGQGTRLTVV.

V and J are TRBV7-6 and TRBJ1-1, with TRBD1 matching 7 bases. Germline assignment: CDR1 SGHVS and CDR2 FNYEAQ. The J segment lost 2 bases and the V segment lost 5 bases, leaving 2 bases of the junction unmatched. The CDR3 extends over 13 amino acids. The CDR3 sequence is CASSRDSNTEAFF. As DNA, the CDR3 is TGTGCCAGCAGCCGGGACAGCAACACTGAAGCTTTCTTT.

V gene TRBV4-2 combines with J gene TRBJ1-2, with TRBD1 identical over 10 bases. The CDR3 sequence is 16 residues long. Germline loops: CDR1 LGHNA, CDR2 YNFKEQ. Unmatched junction bases numbered 8, after V lost 7 bases and J lost 0 bases. DNA for the CDR3: TGTGCCAGCACTGGGACAGGGGCACCAGCTAACTATGGCTACACCTTC. It is translated as CASTGTGAPANYGYTF.

The rearrangement uses TRBV4-3 and TRBJ1-1; D uncertain. Germline lookup yields CDR1 LGHNA and CDR2 YSLEER. The CDR3 has 14 amino acids. The V end lost 2 bases, the J end lost 1 base, and 8 bases lay between the germline ends. CDR3: CASSQNPRNTEAFF. The CDR3 nucleotides read TGCGCCAGCAGCCAAAATCCGCGGAACACTGAAGCTTTCTTT.

Regarding this clone: The junction and the germline gene differ at one end; a read error may be behind it. The chain links TRBV30 to TRBJ1-1; TRBD1 aligns across 9 bases. Per germline, CDR1 GTSNPN and CDR2 SVGIG (reference sequence). There are 14 residues in the CDR3. The CDR3 sequence: CAWHDRGKNSEAFF. The CDR3 DNA follows: TGTGCCTGGCATGACAGGGGGAAAAACAGTGAAGCTTTCTTT. The full variable domain, its missing parts supplied by reference TRBV30 and TRBJ1-1, is SQTIHQWPATLVQPVGSPLSLECTVEGTSNPNLYWYRQAAGRGLQLLFYSVGIGQISSEVPQNLSASRPQDRQFILSSKKLLLSDSGFYLCAWHDRGKNSEAFFGQGTRLTVV.